The clone carrying this T cell receptor beta chain has just a few counts. These data originate in a study of patients and donors after allogeneic stem cell transplantation. This CDR3 is 16 amino acids long. The V gene's germline CDR1 is KGHSH and CDR2 LQKENI. The V gene lost 2 bases and the J gene lost 4 bases, with 17 bases spanning the gap. A single record per CDR3 protein comes from TCRdb applying MiXCR to the RT-PCR reads. The table records 100,000 to 120,000 distinct CDR3 sequences, around 33% of them present only once. The genes are TRBV18 and TRBJ1-2; D gene ambiguous. The TCR was taken from a human donor who was either an allogeneic HSCT recipient or a stem cell or donor lymphocyte infusion donor (not recorded which). It is not recorded whose cells these are; they may come from a transplant donor. Sequenced: blood, either unsorted or a sorted T cell fraction (not recorded which). CDR3 nucleotide sequence: TGTGCCAGCTCACCATTACCGCAGGCCGGTACCTATGGCTACACCTTC. Amino acid sequence: CASSPLPQAGTYGYTF.